Presented here are 30 T cell receptor beta chains from one specimen sequenced in a study of T cell repertoires in cytomegalovirus infection. Via MiXCR, TCRdb re-called the reads, giving one row per CDR3 protein. Seen here are roughly 230,000 distinct CDR3 sequences, roughly 23% observed once, and the top ten hold over 15%. Sequencing was done on a sample of CD8+ T cells from PBMCs. These receptors were collected from a human donor in good health (CMV status not recorded). Some clones in this sample may be carry-over from other donors' samples.

The chain carries TRBV19 and TRBJ2-1; 7 bases line up with TRBD1. The CDR3 has 15 residues. V gave up 5 bases and J gave up 3 bases; unmatched junction bases: 7. Germline V CDR1 and CDR2: LNHDA, SQIVND (reference sequence). CDR3 residues: CASSAGTVGYNEQFF. In DNA, the CDR3 is TGTGCCAGTAGTGCCGGGACAGTCGGCTACAATGAGCAGTTCTTC.

This clonotype was seen a handful of times. The genes are TRBV29-1 and TRBJ2-7; no firm D call. In germline, CDR1 is SQVTM, CDR2 ANQGSEA. This CDR3 comprises 12 residues. The ends were cut back, 0 bases at V and 4 bases at J, with 7 bases in the middle. This CDR3 is CSVEDLGYEQYF. Written as DNA, the CDR3 is TGCAGCGTTGAAGATCTCGGGTACGAGCAGTACTTC.

The V call is TRBV27, the J call TRBJ1-1; D is ambiguous. From germline, CDR1 is MNHEY and CDR2 SMNVEV (reference sequence). The CDR3 has 16 amino acids. With 1 base removed from V and 1 base from J, the gap between germline ends came to 13 bases. The CDR3 spells CASSLYPAQPNTEAFF. DNA for the CDR3: TGTGCCAGCAGTTTATACCCGGCCCAGCCGAACACTGAAGCTTTCTTT.

The V and J genes are TRBV19 and TRBJ1-5, with 7 bases aligning to TRBD1. This CDR3 is built from 15 residues. Losses at the gene ends were 7 bases for V and 5 bases for J; bases not matched to a gene: 11. The germline V gene has CDR1 LNHDA and CDR2 SQIVND (reference sequence). CDR3 sequence: CASTPRDSYYQPQHF. The DNA for the CDR3 is TGTGCCAGTACCCCCCGGGACAGTTACTATCAGCCCCAGCATTTT. The full variable domain, in which reference TRBV19 and TRBJ1-5 provide the parts outside the CDR3, is DGGITQSPKYLFRKEGQNVTLSCEQNLNHDAMYWYRQDPGQGLRLIYYSQIVNDFQKGDIAEGYSVSREKKESFPLTVTSAQKNPTAFYLCASTPRDSYYQPQHFGDGTRLSIL.

This chain links TRBV14 with TRBJ1-1, with no clear D. Trimming left V 2 bases short and J 1 base short, with 11 bases between. The germline V gene encodes CDR1 SGHDN and CDR2 FVKESK. CDR3 length: 15 amino acids. The DNA for the CDR3 is TGTGCCAGCAGCCAATACTATCTTGGGAACACTGAAGCTTTCTTT. This encodes CASSQYYLGNTEAFF.

This clonotype was found a few times. The chain employs TRBV6-1 and TRBJ1-4; 7 bases line up with TRBD1. Germline assignment: CDR1 MNHNS and CDR2 SASEGT. The CDR3 has 15 amino acids. V dropped 4 bases and J dropped 5; count of bases not matched to a gene: 7. The chain's CDR3 is CASSALGTENEKLFF. As DNA, the CDR3 is TGTGCCAGCAGTGCCCTGGGGACAGAGAATGAAAAACTGTTTTTT.

The chain has TRBV7-9 and TRBJ1-5, with TRBD1 as a possible D gene (5 bases). Trimming stripped 3 bases from V and 8 bases from J, with 14 bases between. CDR1 and CDR2 (germline): SEHNR, FQNEAQ (reference sequence). The CDR3 is made up of 14 amino acids. As DNA, the CDR3 is TGTGCCAGCAGCTTCGGGGGATATCAAGAGCCCCAGCATTTT. Protein sequence: CASSFGGYQEPQHF.

This sequence joins TRBV28 and TRBJ2-7; no definite D call. CDR3 length: 15 amino acids. CDR1 is MDHEN, CDR2 SYDVKM, per germline. The V and J ends lost 5 bases and 2 bases respectively, with 16 bases between them. The CDR3 DNA is TGTGCCAGCAGTGTGGGCTGGGAACTACCCTACGAGCAGTACTTC. Translated, it gives CASSVGWELPYEQYF.

As for this clonotype: Given a much more abundant clone one base away, this may be a read error. The chain has TRBV7-9 and TRBJ2-7; perhaps TRBD1 as D (6 bases). CDR3 length: 12 residues. CDR1 is SEHNR and CDR2 is FQNEAQ in the germline V gene (reference sequence). Trimming took off 4 bases at V and 6 bases at J, with 10 bases between the two ends. The CDR3 nucleotides are TGTGCCAGCAGCTATGACAGGCTCGAGCAGTACTTC. Encoded protein: CASSYDRLEQYF.

There are many counts of this clonotype. This CDR3 reads CASSLKRGSSYNEQFF. The CDR3 nucleotides are TGTGCCAGCAGTTTAAAGCGGGGGAGCTCCTACAATGAGCAGTTCTTC. This chain links TRBV28 with TRBJ2-1; 8 bases fit TRBD2. V was clipped by 2 bases and J by 0 bases; unmatched bases: 3. CDR3 size: 16 residues. CDR1 is MDHEN, CDR2 SYDVKM, per germline.

This clonotype was detected ten times or more. The V call is TRBV28, the J call TRBJ1-2; D is undetermined. This CDR3 is 14 amino acids long. Germline V gene data show CDR1 as MDHEN and CDR2 as SYDVKM. V was shortened by 3 bases and J by 5 bases, with 13 bases between the two germline ends. Written as DNA, the CDR3 is TGTGCCAGCAGTTTCCAACTGGACGGTTATGGCTACACCTTC. It translates to CASSFQLDGYGYTF.

This chain uses TRBV20-1 with TRBJ1-5; no reliable D call. V lost 1 base to trimming and J lost 0 bases, with 7 bases between them. CDR1 is DFQATT and CDR2 is SNEGSKA in the germline V gene (reference sequence). This CDR3 region has 14 residues. CDR3 protein: CSARGRYSNQPQHF. The CDR3 nucleotides read TGCAGTGCTAGAGGGCGGTATAGCAATCAGCCCCAGCATTTT.

The gene calls are TRBV12-3 or TRBV12-4 and TRBJ2-7, with 9 bases that match TRBD1. J was trimmed by 4 bases and V by 5 bases; bases with no gene match: 3. The CDR3 contains 13 residues. The CDR3 loop reads CASSLGTGYEQYF. The CDR3 DNA sequence: TGTGCCAGCAGTCTCGGGACAGGGTACGAGCAGTACTTC.

This clonotype occurred many times. V usage is TRBV19 and J usage is TRBJ2-1; tentatively, D is TRBD2 (6 bases). The germline V gene has CDR1 LNHDA and CDR2 SQIVND (reference sequence). V lost 4 bases and J lost 2, with 6 bases in between. The CDR3 totals 13 residues. This chain's CDR3 is CASSSGAYNEQFF. The CDR3 coding sequence is TGTGCCAGTAGTAGCGGGGCCTACAATGAGCAGTTCTTC. Supplemented by reference TRBV19 and TRBJ2-1, the full variable domain reads DGGITQSPKYLFRKEGQNVTLSCEQNLNHDAMYWYRQDPGQGLRLIYYSQIVNDFQKGDIAEGYSVSREKKESFPLTVTSAQKNPTAFYLCASSSGAYNEQFFGPGTRLTVL.

This clonotype has a count of ten or more. The chain joins TRBV10-3 to TRBJ1-1; unclear D gene. The germline V gene has CDR1 ENHRY and CDR2 SYGVKD. Trimming shortened V by 3 bases and J by 7 bases, and 6 bases separated the two germline ends. The CDR3 sequence is 11 residues long. The CDR3 DNA sequence: TGTGCCATCAGTGATGCTCGTGAAGCTTTCTTT. Its translation is CAISDAREAFF.

This clonotype has at least ten counts. This chain connects TRBV7-2 to TRBJ2-7; 7 bases map to TRBD1. The CDR3 runs 15 residues. CDR1 and CDR2 (germline): SGHTA, FQGNSA. With 1 base clipped from V and 1 base from J, the junction kept 4 bases outside the gene matches. The CDR3 here is CASSLGDRVSYEQYF. The CDR3, as DNA: TGTGCCAGCAGCTTAGGGGACAGAGTATCCTACGAGCAGTACTTC.

As to this clonotype: This may come from a read error, since a much larger clone is one base off. CDR3 nucleotides: TGCAGTGCTGTACTGCTGTCTTACAATGAGCAGTTCTTC. Protein: CSAVLLSYNEQFF. The chain combines TRBV20-1 with TRBJ2-1; D gene uncertain. CDR1 and CDR2 from the germline V gene are DFQATT and SNEGSKA (reference sequence). The CDR3 is made up of 13 amino acids. V was pared by 5 bases and J by 4 bases, with 12 bases between.

The CDR3, as DNA: TGTGCCAGCAGTTTATTCCCACAGGGCAACAATGAGCAGTTCTTC. It is translated as CASSLFPQGNNEQFF. This sequence joins TRBV12-3 or TRBV12-4 and TRBJ2-1, with D maybe TRBD1 (6 bases). The CDR3 loop spans 15 amino acids. Between the trimmed V and J ends, which lost 2 bases and 5 bases, there was a span of 13 bases.

The chain links TRBV6-2 or TRBV6-3 to TRBJ1-1; possibly TRBD1 for D (5 bases). Germline CDR1 reads MNHEY; CDR2 reads SVGEGT. The V end lost 4 bases, the J end lost 6 bases, and 15 bases lay between the germline ends. This CDR3 contains 14 residues. This chain's CDR3 is CASSSPFRAAEAFF. The CDR3 nucleotides are TGTGCCAGCAGTTCCCCGTTCAGGGCCGCTGAAGCTTTCTTT.

The chain uses TRBV15 and TRBJ1-1, with 9 bases that match TRBD1. This CDR3 spans 15 amino acids. Germline V gene sequence: CDR1 LNHNV, CDR2 YYDKDF (reference sequence). V was pared by 0 bases and J by 4 bases, with 3 bases of the junction left unmatched. The CDR3, as DNA: TGTGCCACCAGCAGAGAGGGGACAGGGAGCACTGAAGCTTTCTTT. Translation gives CATSREGTGSTEAFF.

This clonotype came up a few times. The chain uses TRBV11-2 and TRBJ2-1; 8 bases line up with TRBD1. This CDR3 comprises 15 residues. CDR1 is SGHAT, CDR2 FQNNGV, per germline. J gave up 8 bases and V 5 bases, and 11 bases lay outside the gene matches. In DNA form, the CDR3 reads TGTGCCAGCAGCATCCGGGACAGGAGAGAGGATGAGCAGTTCTTC. Translating it yields CASSIRDRREDEQFF.

This clonotype was recorded many times. The rearrangement joins TRBV7-9 to TRBJ2-1; 10 nucleotides align to TRBD2. Germline V CDR1 and CDR2: SEHNR, FQNEAQ (reference sequence). V trimming: 5 bases; J trimming: 6 bases; junction bases outside the gene matches: 7. The CDR3 sequence is 15 residues long. CDR3 protein: CASSEERGGRNEQFF. For the CDR3, the DNA is TGTGCCAGCAGCGAAGAGCGGGGGGGTCGCAATGAGCAGTTCTTC.

In this sample, this clonotype turned up a few times. J is TRBJ2-7 and V is TRBV7-9; possible D gene TRBD1, 5 bases. V shed 5 bases and J shed 4 bases, with 15 bases lying between them. The germline V gene has CDR1 SEHNR and CDR2 FQNEAQ (reference sequence). The CDR3 runs to 14 residues. CDR3 in amino acids: CASSQPDTPYEQYF. Written as DNA, the CDR3 is TGTGCCAGCAGCCAACCGGACACCCCATACGAGCAGTACTTC.

V is TRBV25-1 and J is TRBJ1-2; TRBD1 is a possible D gene (5 bases). V lost 7 bases to trimming and J lost 3 bases, with 12 bases between them. The germline V gene has CDR1 MGHDK and CDR2 SYGVNS. CDR3 length equals 13 residues. CDR3 region: CASTQGAHYGYTF. The CDR3 bases are TGTGCCAGCACGCAAGGGGCACACTATGGCTACACCTTC.

The chain employs TRBV4-1 and TRBJ2-2; 11 bases fit TRBD2. The CDR3 extends over 15 amino acids. Trimming took 5 bases from V and 3 from J; bases not matched to a gene: 2. Germline V gene data show CDR1 as MGHRA and CDR2 as YSYEKL. Here the CDR3 DNA reads TGCGCCAGCAGCTCGGGACTAGCGGACACCGGGGAGCTGTTTTTT. This translates into CASSSGLADTGELFF.

This rearrangement joins TRBV28 to TRBJ2-3; 9 positions agree with TRBD1. The CDR3 runs to 15 residues. The V gene end was trimmed by 5 bases and the J gene end by 6 bases; junction bases not matched to a gene: 9. Germline CDR1 reads MDHEN; CDR2 reads SYDVKM. In DNA, the CDR3 is TGTGCCAGCAGTCCAAGGACAGGGGAGTTCGATACGCAGTATTTT. Protein product: CASSPRTGEFDTQYF.

This clonotype occurred many times. This sequence joins TRBV7-8 and TRBJ1-2; D unclear. V gave up 2 bases and J gave up 5 bases, with 18 bases separating them. This CDR3 has 16 residues. Germline V gene sequence: CDR1 SGHVS, CDR2 FQNEAQ. The CDR3 protein is CASSLTGFPTIYGYTF. As DNA, the CDR3 is TGTGCCAGCAGCTTAACCGGGTTTCCAACCATATATGGCTACACCTTC.

The rearrangement joins TRBV11-1 to TRBJ2-5; 7 positions agree with TRBD1. After removal of 5 bases from V and 2 bases from J, the junction contained 8 bases not matched to a gene. The CDR3 is made up of 15 amino acids. CDR1 and CDR2 (germline): SGHAT, FQDESV (reference sequence). Here the CDR3 reads CASSQRQGSQETQYF. CDR3 bases: TGTGCCAGCAGCCAGCGACAGGGATCGCAAGAGACCCAGTACTTC.

This clonotype was observed many times. V is TRBV7-9 and J is TRBJ2-1, with a possible D match to TRBD1 (6 bases). The V gene lost 5 bases and the J gene lost 0 bases, with 14 bases spanning the gap. The germline gives CDR1 SEHNR, CDR2 FQNEAQ (reference sequence). CDR3 length: 16 amino acids. The CDR3 sequence is CASSDSQGSSYNEQFF. The CDR3, as DNA: TGTGCCAGCAGCGACTCCCAGGGGTCCTCCTACAATGAGCAGTTCTTC.

The rearrangement uses TRBV27 and TRBJ2-2, with 10 positions matching TRBD1. CDR1 is MNHEY and CDR2 is SMNVEV in the germline V gene (reference sequence). J gave up 6 bases and V 2 bases, and 0 bases lay outside the gene matches. The CDR3 contains 14 residues. CDR3 sequence: CASSLGTGAGELFF. The CDR3 nucleotides are TGTGCCAGCAGTTTAGGGACAGGGGCCGGGGAGCTGTTTTTT.